This T cell receptor beta chain was captured by sequencing in a study of T cell changes during pregnancy in multiple sclerosis. Profiled with immunoSEQ multiplex PCR; TCRdb holds only in-frame clones, not every one. Here the sample spans about 110,000 clones, 92% being singletons. The sequencing here drew on peripheral blood, taken in the third trimester of pregnancy. This sequence originates from a female donor in good health, enrolled as a control in a pregnancy study.

CDR3 residues: CASSSGTGYQPQHF. The CDR3 DNA reads TGTGCCAGTAGTTCCGGGACAGGGTATCAGCCCCAGCATTTT. This sequence joins TRBV19 and TRBJ1-5; the match to TRBD1 covers 9 bases. V lost 5 bases and J lost 5; bases outside the gene matches: 4. The CDR3 spans 14 residues. The germline V gene has CDR1 LNHDA and CDR2 SQIVND (reference sequence).